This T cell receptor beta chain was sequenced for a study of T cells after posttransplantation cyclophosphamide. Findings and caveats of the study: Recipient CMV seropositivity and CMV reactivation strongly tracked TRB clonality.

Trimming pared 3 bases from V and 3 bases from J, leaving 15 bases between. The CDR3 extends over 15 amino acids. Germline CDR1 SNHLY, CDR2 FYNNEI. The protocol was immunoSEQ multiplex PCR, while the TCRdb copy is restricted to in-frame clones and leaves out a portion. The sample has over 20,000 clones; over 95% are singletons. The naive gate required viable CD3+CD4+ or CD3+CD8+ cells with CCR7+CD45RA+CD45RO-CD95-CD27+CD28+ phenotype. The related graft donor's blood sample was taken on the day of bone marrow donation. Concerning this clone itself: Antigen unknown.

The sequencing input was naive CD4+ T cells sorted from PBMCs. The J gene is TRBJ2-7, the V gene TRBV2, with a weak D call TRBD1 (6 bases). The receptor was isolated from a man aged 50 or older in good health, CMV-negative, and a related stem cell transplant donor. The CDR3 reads CASSEGATPLYEQYF. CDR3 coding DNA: TGTGCCAGCAGTGAGGGGGCTACCCCCCTCTACGAGCAGTACTTC.